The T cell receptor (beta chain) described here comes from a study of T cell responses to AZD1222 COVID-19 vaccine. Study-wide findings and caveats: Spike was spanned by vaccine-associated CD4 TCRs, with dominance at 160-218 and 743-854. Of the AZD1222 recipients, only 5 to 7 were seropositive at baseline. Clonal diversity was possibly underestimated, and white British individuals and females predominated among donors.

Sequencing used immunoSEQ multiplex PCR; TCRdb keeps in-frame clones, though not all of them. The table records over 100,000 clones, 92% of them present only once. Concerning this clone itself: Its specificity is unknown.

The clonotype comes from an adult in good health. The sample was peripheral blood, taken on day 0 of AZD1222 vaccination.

The CDR3 bases are TGCGCCAGCAGCCAAGACCCCAGGACAGTCTCCTATGGCTACACCTTC. This encodes CASSQDPRTVSYGYTF. The chain couples TRBV4-1 to TRBJ1-2, with TRBD1 as a possible D gene (6 bases). V was cut by 0 bases and J by 4 bases, with 15 bases left in between. The CDR3 length is 16 residues. Germline assignment: CDR1 MGHRA and CDR2 YSYEKL.